The sequence of this T cell receptor (beta chain) was determined in a study of radiation and T cells in renal cell carcinoma. Study summary: Nephrectomy followed 15 Gy stereotactic body radiation by 4 weeks. Study-level points and caveats: In blood, top tumor clones expanded by 2 weeks, shrinking by 4.

Per the germline V gene, CDR1 is SQVTM and CDR2 is ANQGSEA. Trimming cost V 0 bases and J 12 bases, with 11 bases left between them. This CDR3 has 12 amino acids. Time point specified: blood 2 weeks post-SBRT. Treatment meaning: 15 Gy SBRT to primary tumor, nephrectomy 4 weeks later. Worth noting for this clone: Its antigen is currently unknown.

Sequenced by immunoSEQ multiplex PCR; TCRdb stores in-frame clones only, minus some. The repertoire includes roughly 28,000 clones, over 70% of them detected once, and 31% sits in the top ten. Source: blood, taken from a patient whose treatment included radiotherapy and nephrectomy. This rearrangement joins TRBV29-1 to TRBJ1-4; tentatively, D is TRBD1 (5 bases). The source of this sequence is a man aged 60-69 years with renal cell carcinoma. CDR3 sequence: CSVEDRGGELFF. CDR3 nucleotides: TGCAGCGTTGAAGATCGGGGGGGAGAACTGTTTTTT. Based on the CDR3 plus reference TRBV29-1 and TRBJ1-4, the full variable domain is SAVISQKPSRDICQRGTSLTIQCQVDSQVTMMFWYRQQPGQSLTLIATANQGSEATYESGFVIDKFPISRPNLTFSTLTVSNMSPEDSSIYLCSVEDRGGELFFGSGTQLSVL.